The 31 T cell receptor beta chains below were found in one sample sequenced in a study of blood T cell repertoires in COVID-19. Here immunoSEQ multiplex PCR was the method, and the copy in TCRdb shows in-frame clones only, minus some. The sample holds 150,000 to 200,000 clones, 78% seen once. The sequenced sample was PBMCs or T cells enriched from blood (not recorded which). All receptors derive from a woman between 45 and 60 years old who had recovered from COVID-19.

The V gene is TRBV11-2, the J gene TRBJ2-1, with D perhaps TRBD2 (6 bases). CDR1 SGHAT and CDR2 FQNNGV come from the germline V gene. The V end was cut by 5 bases, the J end by 6 bases, with 17 bases between. CDR3 length equals 15 residues. For the CDR3, the DNA is TGTGCCAGCAGCCGAACCTCGACTAGACCCAATGAGCAGTTCTTC. As protein: CASSRTSTRPNEQFF. The variable domain in full, with the rest retrieved from reference TRBV11-2 and TRBJ2-1, is EAGVAQSPRYKIIEKRQSVAFWCNPISGHATLYWYQQILGQGPKLLIQFQNNGVVDDSQLPKDRFSAERLKGVDSTLKIQPAKLEDSAVYLCASSRTSTRPNEQFFGPGTRLTVL.

This clone was counted only a few times. The CDR3 sequence is CASSQDLPGVYYGYTF. The CDR3 coding sequence is TGCGCCAGCAGCCAAGATCTTCCAGGCGTGTACTATGGCTACACCTTC. V usage is TRBV4-3 and J usage is TRBJ1-2, with D unclear. The V gene lost 0 bases and the J gene lost 3 bases, with 14 bases spanning the gap. The CDR3 is 16 amino acids. Germline V lookup: CDR1 LGHNA, CDR2 YSLEER.

The chain uses TRBV2 and TRBJ1-1; TRBD1 agrees at 9 bases. This CDR3 spans 14 amino acids. Germline values: CDR1 SNHLY, CDR2 FYNNEI. V lost 9 bases, J lost 1 base, and 6 bases stayed unmatched. This CDR3 is CASGQGRENTEAFF. CDR3 bases: TGTGCCAGTGGACAGGGGCGGGAGAACACTGAAGCTTTCTTT. The full variable domain, rest sourced from reference TRBV2 and TRBJ1-1, is EPEVTQTPSHQVTQMGQEVILRCVPISNHLYFYWYRQILGQKVEFLVSFYNNEISEKSEIFDDQFSVERPDGSNFTLKIRSTKLEDSAMYFCASGQGRENTEAFFGQGTRLTVV.

This clone was seen a handful of times. The J gene is TRBJ2-2, the V gene TRBV9; 9 bases match TRBD2. Looked up from germline, CDR1 is SGDLS and CDR2 is YYNGEE. CDR3 length: 18 amino acids. Trimming removed 0 bases from V and 9 bases from J; junction bases left unmatched: 15. CDR3 bases: TGTGCCAGCAGCGTAGGGGTCACCGGGACTAGCCGTGTGCGGGAGCTGTTTTTT. Amino acids: CASSVGVTGTSRVRELFF.

CDR3 residues: CASSYRAGGSPLHF. CDR3 nucleotides: TGTGCCAGCAGTTACAGGGCAGGGGGATCACCCCTCCACTTT. This chain joins TRBV6-5 and TRBJ1-6, with 7 bases lining up with TRBD1. The CDR3 runs 14 residues. V was clipped by 2 bases and J by 10 bases; unmatched bases: 5. Germline CDR1 MNHEY, CDR2 SVGAGI.

The chain couples TRBV6-5 to TRBJ2-2; D gene uncertain. Germline loops: CDR1 MNHEY, CDR2 SVGAGI. CDR3 length equals 14 residues. V shed 5 bases and J shed 1 base, with 8 bases lying between them. CDR3 region: CASSTYLNTGELFF. The CDR3 DNA reads TGTGCCAGCAGTACTTACTTGAACACCGGGGAGCTGTTTTTT.

V is TRBV7-2 and J is TRBJ2-3; D ambiguous. CDR3 length equals 13 residues. Germline V CDR1 and CDR2: SGHTA, FQGNSA. Trimming stripped 1 base from V and 6 bases from J, with 8 bases between. The CDR3 nucleotides are TGTGCCAGCAGCTTAGTTGTTCAGGATACGCAGTATTTT. The encoded protein is CASSLVVQDTQYF.

The rearrangement joins TRBV4-2 to TRBJ1-5; D may be TRBD1 (5 bases). Germline CDR1 is LGHNA and CDR2 is YNFKEQ. The length of the CDR3 is 16 residues. Trimming stripped 0 bases from V and 6 bases from J, with 15 bases between. The CDR3, as DNA: TGTGCCAGCAGCCAAGATTGGACATCGCCTTTTCAGCCCCAGCATTTT. It translates to CASSQDWTSPFQPQHF.

The chain recombines TRBV19 with TRBJ2-1; 7 bases agree with TRBD1. Germline CDR1 and CDR2: LNHDA and SQIVND (reference sequence). Trimming at V came to 5 bases and at J to 12 bases, leaving 10 bases not matched to a gene. CDR3 size: 13 residues. CDR3 residues: CASSALHRGGQFF. CDR3 DNA: TGTGCCAGTAGTGCCCTCCACAGGGGTGGGCAGTTCTTC.

The CDR3 DNA is TGTGCCAGCAGCGTAGGAGGGTCTGACACAGATACGCAGTATTTT. Its protein product is CASSVGGSDTDTQYF. V and J are TRBV7-7 and TRBJ2-3; possibly TRBD2 for D (6 bases). The germline CDR1 and CDR2 sequences are SSHAT and FNYEAQ (reference sequence). This CDR3 is 15 amino acids long. Trimming cost V 5 bases and J 2 bases, with 14 bases left between them.

The chain recombines TRBV28 with TRBJ1-6; TRBD1 might be the D (6 bases). The V gene lost 5 bases and the J gene lost 7 bases, with 18 bases spanning the gap. This CDR3 region has 16 residues. Germline CDR1 and CDR2: MDHEN and SYDVKM. Written as DNA, the CDR3 is TGTGCCAGCAGTCTCCCCGGAGCAGGGGAGAATTCACCCCTCCACTTT. Encoded protein: CASSLPGAGENSPLHF. Drawing the rest from reference TRBV28 and TRBJ1-6, the complete variable domain is DVKVTQSSRYLVKRTGEKVFLECVQDMDHENMFWYRQDPGLGLRLIYFSYDVKMKEKGDIPEGYSVSREKKERFSLILESASTNQTSMYLCASSLPGAGENSPLHFGNGTRLTVT.

This chain joins TRBV7-2 and TRBJ2-7; D may be TRBD1 (7 bases). The CDR3 consists of 14 residues. V was shortened by 6 bases and J by 7 bases, with 19 bases between the two germline ends. The germline V gene has CDR1 SGHTA and CDR2 FQGNSA. In DNA, the CDR3 is TGTGCCAGCAGTCAAGACAGCAGGGGGAGGGAGCAGTACTTC. This translates into CASSQDSRGREQYF.

The rearrangement uses TRBV6-5 and TRBJ2-3, with 7 bases that match TRBD1. Germline CDR1 reads MNHEY; CDR2 reads SVGAGI. J gave up 0 bases and V 6 bases, and 3 bases lay outside the gene matches. The CDR3 contains 14 residues. CDR3 sequence reads: CASRGTVSTDTQYF. The CDR3 nucleotides read TGTGCCAGCAGGGGGACAGTTAGCACAGATACGCAGTATTTT.

The J gene is TRBJ2-3, the V gene TRBV5-4; 8 positions agree with TRBD2. Germline CDR1 reads SGHNT; CDR2 reads YYREEE (reference sequence). Trimming cost V 7 bases and J 3 bases; bases outside gene matches: 13. The CDR3 totals 16 residues. CDR3 nucleotide sequence: TGTGCCAGCTTCGGGAGGAGCGGGAGTGTAACAGATACGCAGTATTTT. Protein: CASFGRSGSVTDTQYF. Together with reference TRBV5-4 and TRBJ2-3, the CDR3 gives the full variable domain: ETGVTQSPTHLIKTRGQQVTLRCSSQSGHNTVSWYQQALGQGPQFIFQYYREEENGRGNFPPRFSGLQFPNYSSELNVNALELDDSALYLCASFGRSGSVTDTQYFGPGTRLTVL.

This clone appeared once. The chain combines TRBV4-2 with TRBJ2-1; D perhaps matches TRBD1 (5 bases). V was pared by 4 bases and J by 8 bases, with 12 bases between. Germline loops: CDR1 LGHNA, CDR2 YNFKEQ. The CDR3 contains 13 residues. The CDR3, as DNA: TGTGCCAGCAGCCCAGGGAAGTGGGATGAGCAGTTCTTC. Protein: CASSPGKWDEQFF.

The chain uses TRBV28 and TRBJ2-1, with TRBD2 matching 9 bases. V lost 8 bases, J lost 7 bases, and 24 bases stayed unmatched. Germline CDR1 reads MDHEN; CDR2 reads SYDVKM. The CDR3 consists of 19 residues. CDR3 nucleotides: TGTGCCAGCCGAGAGCTACAGGGAAAGACTAGCGGCGTGCCGAATGAGCAGTTCTTC. This encodes CASRELQGKTSGVPNEQFF. Full variable domain (rest looked up from reference TRBV28 and TRBJ2-1): DVKVTQSSRYLVKRTGEKVFLECVQDMDHENMFWYRQDPGLGLRLIYFSYDVKMKEKGDIPEGYSVSREKKERFSLILESASTNQTSMYLCASRELQGKTSGVPNEQFFGPGTRLTVL.

This chain joins TRBV30 and TRBJ1-5, with 7 bases identical to TRBD1. Germline V gene lookup returns CDR1 GTSNPN and CDR2 SVGIG (reference sequence). V lost 5 bases, J lost 4 bases, and 5 bases stayed unmatched. This CDR3 is built from 13 residues. This chain's CDR3 is CAWATGANQPQHF. CDR3 in DNA: TGTGCCTGGGCCACAGGGGCGAATCAGCCCCAGCATTTT.

The chain joins TRBV5-5 to TRBJ2-7; a possible D gene is TRBD2 (6 bases). V shed 0 bases and J shed 6 bases, with 16 bases lying between them. Germline V gene sequence: CDR1 SGHKS, CDR2 YYEKEE (reference sequence). This CDR3 comprises 15 residues. The CDR3 loop reads CASSLVATSPVEQYF. The CDR3 nucleotides read TGTGCCAGCAGCTTGGTAGCTACTAGCCCAGTCGAGCAGTACTTC.

The CDR3 sequence: CSAKGGQSYGYTF. The CDR3 nucleotides are TGCAGCGCTAAGGGGGGACAGTCCTATGGCTACACCTTC. The chain is built from TRBV29-1 and TRBJ1-2, with 7 bases matching TRBD1. The CDR3 contains 13 residues. The germline CDR1 and CDR2 sequences are SQVTM and ANQGSEA. The junction had 9 bases not matched to a gene; V was cut back by 7 bases and J by 4 bases.

V usage is TRBV5-1 and J usage is TRBJ1-4; no reliable D call. The CDR3 is 15 residues long. V lost 6 bases, J lost 0 bases, and 12 bases lay in between. Germline V CDR1 and CDR2: SGHRS, YFSETQ. Written as DNA, the CDR3 is TGCGCCAGCACCTATATGGGAGCAACTAATGAAAAACTGTTTTTT. Protein sequence: CASTYMGATNEKLFF.

This clone was seen once. The V and J genes are TRBV7-9 and TRBJ1-1; possible D gene TRBD1, 6 bases. Germline V gene lookup returns CDR1 SEHNR and CDR2 FQNEAQ (reference sequence). The CDR3 has 15 residues. Trimming pared 5 bases from V and 0 bases from J, leaving 13 bases between. As DNA, the CDR3 is TGTGCCAGCAGCAAGGCCGGACAGATGAACACTGAAGCTTTCTTT. This codes for CASSKAGQMNTEAFF.

This sequence joins TRBV9 and TRBJ2-1; 7 bases line up with TRBD1. Trimming took 3 bases from V and 2 from J; bases not matched to a gene: 5. This CDR3 contains 15 residues. Germline V gene sequence: CDR1 SGDLS, CDR2 YYNGEE. The CDR3 sequence is CASSEGQGAYNEQFF. CDR3 in DNA: TGTGCCAGCAGCGAGGGGCAGGGGGCCTACAATGAGCAGTTCTTC.

The rearrangement joins TRBV27 to TRBJ1-5; 10 bases agree with TRBD1. The germline gives CDR1 MNHEY, CDR2 SMNVEV (reference sequence). The CDR3 covers 15 residues. The J segment lost 5 bases and the V segment lost 4 bases, leaving 5 bases of the junction unmatched. The CDR3 reads CASSSSDRGHQPQHF. CDR3 nucleotide sequence: TGTGCCAGCAGTTCCTCCGACAGGGGGCATCAGCCCCAGCATTTT.

The genes are TRBV28 and TRBJ1-2, with D possibly matching TRBD1 (6 bases). CDR3 length: 12 residues. V was shortened by 10 bases and J by 6 bases, with 15 bases between the two germline ends. The germline V gene has CDR1 MDHEN and CDR2 SYDVKM. Here the CDR3 DNA reads TGTGCCACCCTCCTACAGGGAAATGGCTACACCTTC. It yields the protein CATLLQGNGYTF.

This clone was seen more than once but under ten times. The genes are TRBV7-9 and TRBJ2-1; 7 nucleotides agree with TRBD1. The CDR3 loop spans 16 amino acids. Unmatched junction bases numbered 14, after V lost 5 bases and J lost 7 bases. Germline CDR1 is SEHNR and CDR2 is FQNEAQ (reference sequence). DNA for the CDR3: TGTGCCAGCAGCCCTACCGGGACAGAACGCAAAAATGAGCAGTTCTTC. As protein: CASSPTGTERKNEQFF.

The chain carries TRBV3-1 (or the pseudogene TRBV3-2) and TRBJ2-1; TRBD1 aligns across 11 bases. CDR1 and CDR2 from the germline V gene are LGHDT and YNNKEL (reference sequence). The CDR3 consists of 15 residues. After removal of 4 bases from V and 9 bases from J, the junction contained 8 bases not matched to a gene. In DNA form, the CDR3 reads TGTGCCAGCAGCCGTCGAGGGACAGGGGGTGGTGAGCAGTTCTTC. It codes for CASSRRGTGGGEQFF.

This clone was counted only a few times. The rearrangement uses TRBV4-2 and TRBJ1-1; 7 nucleotides line up with TRBD1. The germline gives CDR1 LGHNA, CDR2 YNFKEQ. Germline trimming cut 4 bases from V and 4 bases from J; bases unmatched to any gene: 9. This CDR3 is 15 amino acids long. This chain's CDR3 is CASSLEGGGLTEAFF. The CDR3 DNA sequence: TGTGCCAGCAGCCTGGAAGGAGGGGGCCTCACTGAAGCTTTCTTT.

This chain links TRBV28 with TRBJ1-5, with D tentatively TRBD1 (5 bases). The V and J ends lost 2 bases and 7 bases respectively, with 9 bases between them. The CDR3 totals 13 residues. Germline V gene data show CDR1 as MDHEN and CDR2 as SYDVKM. The CDR3 is CASSLDGGQPQHF. DNA of the CDR3: TGTGCCAGCAGTTTAGATGGGGGGCAGCCCCAGCATTTT.

This chain links TRBV24-1 with TRBJ2-1, with 11 bases lining up with TRBD2. The junction had 6 bases not matched to a gene; V was cut back by 4 bases and J by 5 bases. Germline V lookup: CDR1 KGHDR, CDR2 SFDVKD. The CDR3 runs to 16 residues. The CDR3 reads CATSETSGSLDNEQFF. The CDR3 DNA reads as TGTGCCACCAGTGAAACTAGCGGGAGCCTCGACAATGAGCAGTTCTTC.

This chain uses TRBV5-1 with TRBJ1-5, with D possibly being TRBD1 (5 bases). The length of the CDR3 is 16 residues. Germline V CDR1 and CDR2: SGHRS, YFSETQ. V shed 7 bases and J shed 4 bases, with 21 bases lying between them. The CDR3 sequence is CASSLGGTGKNQPQHF. The CDR3 nucleotides are TGCGCCAGCTCCTTGGGGGGTACGGGAAAAAATCAGCCCCAGCATTTT. Supplemented by reference TRBV5-1 and TRBJ1-5, the full variable domain reads KAGVTQTPRYLIKTRGQQVTLSCSPISGHRSVSWYQQTPGQGLQFLFEYFSETQRNKGNFPGRFSGRQFSNSRSEMNVSTLELGDSALYLCASSLGGTGKNQPQHFGDGTRLSIL.

This rearrangement joins TRBV29-1 to TRBJ1-1; possible D gene TRBD1, 5 bases. V lost 7 bases and J lost 10, with 7 bases in between. The germline CDR1 and CDR2 sequences are SQVTM and ANQGSEA. The CDR3 extends over 8 amino acids. The CDR3 loop reads CSGGGAFF. The CDR3 region has the DNA TGCAGCGGCGGGGGAGCTTTCTTT.